Listed below are T cell receptor beta chains from one sample, sequenced in a study of blood T cells in healthy people across ages. TCRdb fed the 5' RACE reads into MiXCR, producing one record per CDR3 protein. Of 600,000 or so distinct CDR3 sequences in the sample, over 20% were seen once. Sequenced: blood. The origin of the receptors is a man in his sixties or seventies in good health. The CDR3 runs from the conserved cysteine through the conserved F or W. The D gene is left open where the match is weak. Size is stated for part of the rows, as once, few or many counts, or as a class when the clone is expanded.

d_gene: NA
v_gene: TRBV7-9
len: 14
abundance: few
j_gene: TRBJ1-1
CDR3aa: CASSPDSRGLEAFF
CDR3nt: TGTGCCAGCAGCCCTGACAGTAGGGGTTTGGAAGCTTTCTTT

d_gene: NA
v_gene: TRBV28
len: 13
abundance: NA
j_gene: TRBJ2-7
CDR3aa: CASSGGPIYEQYF
CDR3nt: TGTGCCAGCAGTGGGGGACCGATCTACGAGCAGTACTTC

d_gene: TRBD1
v_gene: TRBV10-3
len: 14
abundance: few
j_gene: TRBJ1-2
CDR3aa: CAISERDRQNGYTF
CDR3nt: TGTGCCATCAGTGAGCGGGACAGGCAGAATGGCTACACCTTC

d_gene: NA
v_gene: TRBV10-3
len: 14
abundance: NA
j_gene: TRBJ2-1
CDR3aa: CAISEDPSYNEQFF
CDR3nt: TGTGCCATCAGTGAGGACCCCTCCTACAATGAGCAGTTCTTC

d_gene: TRBD2
v_gene: TRBV7-9
len: 15
abundance: NA
j_gene: TRBJ2-3
CDR3aa: CASSYSSGSVNTQYF
CDR3nt: TGTGCCAGCAGCTATTCTAGCGGGAGCGTAAATACGCAGTATTTT

d_gene: NA
v_gene: TRBV7-2
len: 16
abundance: NA
j_gene: TRBJ1-2
CDR3aa: CASSQDNSRLPLGYTF
CDR3nt: TGTGCCAGCAGCCAAGATAATTCGCGACTGCCCCTAGGCTACACCTTC

d_gene: NA
v_gene: TRBV5-1
len: 17
abundance: few
j_gene: TRBJ2-2
CDR3aa: CASSDHRVSKNTGELFF
CDR3nt: TGCGCCAGCAGCGACCACAGGGTATCGAAGAACACCGGGGAGCTGTTTTTT

d_gene: NA
v_gene: TRBV3-1
len: 12
abundance: NA
j_gene: TRBJ1-2
CDR3aa: CASSRQRYGYTF
CDR3nt: TGTGCCAGCAGCCGGCAGCGCTATGGCTACACCTTC

d_gene: NA
v_gene: TRBV5-1
len: 13
abundance: few
j_gene: TRBJ1-2
CDR3aa: CASSARALDGYTF
CDR3nt: TGCGCCAGCAGCGCCCGGGCCCTTGATGGCTACACCTTC

d_gene: NA
v_gene: TRBV20-1
len: 13
abundance: NA
j_gene: TRBJ1-2
CDR3aa: CSGLEGSNYGYTF
CDR3nt: TGCAGTGGGCTGGAGGGCTCTAACTATGGCTACACCTTC

d_gene: TRBD1
v_gene: TRBV20-1
len: 16
abundance: many
j_gene: TRBJ2-6
CDR3aa: CSASGTAISGANVLTF
CDR3nt: TGCAGTGCTAGCGGGACAGCTATCTCTGGGGCCAACGTCCTGACTTTC

d_gene: TRBD1
v_gene: TRBV15
len: 14
abundance: NA
j_gene: TRBJ1-5
CDR3aa: CATSADRVVQPQHF
CDR3nt: TGTGCCACCAGTGCCGACAGGGTAGTTCAGCCCCAGCATTTT

d_gene: NA
v_gene: TRBV12-3/TRBV12-4
len: 12
abundance: NA
j_gene: TRBJ1-6
CDR3aa: CASSLWGTPLHF
CDR3nt: TGTGCCAGCAGTTTGTGGGGCACACCCCTCCACTTT

d_gene: TRBD2
v_gene: TRBV7-2
len: 16
abundance: NA
j_gene: TRBJ2-3
CDR3aa: CASIPQTGGKADTQYF
CDR3nt: TGTGCCAGCATCCCCCAAACGGGAGGGAAGGCGGATACGCAGTATTTT

d_gene: NA
v_gene: TRBV20-1
len: 15
abundance: few
j_gene: TRBJ2-5
CDR3aa: CSARDLGRKQETQYF
CDR3nt: TGCAGTGCTAGAGATCTGGGGCGGAAACAAGAGACCCAGTACTTC

d_gene: NA
v_gene: TRBV20-1
len: 15
abundance: NA
j_gene: TRBJ2-7
CDR3aa: CSASTWRDVGYEQYF
CDR3nt: TGCAGTGCTAGTACTTGGCGGGACGTGGGCTACGAGCAGTACTTC

d_gene: TRBD1
v_gene: TRBV5-1
len: 14
abundance: few
j_gene: TRBJ1-6
CDR3aa: CASSSGQSGSTLHF
CDR3nt: TGCGCCAGCAGCTCGGGACAGTCTGGCAGTACCCTCCACTTT

d_gene: NA
v_gene: TRBV24-1
len: 15
abundance: many
j_gene: TRBJ2-5
CDR3aa: CATSDNDRQQETQYF
CDR3nt: TGTGCCACCAGTGACAATGACAGACAGCAAGAGACCCAGTACTTC

d_gene: NA
v_gene: TRBV7-8
len: 16
abundance: few
j_gene: TRBJ2-1
CDR3aa: CASSWSLTGPNNEQFF
CDR3nt: TGTGCCAGCAGCTGGTCTTTAACGGGGCCTAACAATGAGCAGTTCTTC

d_gene: NA
v_gene: TRBV6-5
len: 14
abundance: NA
j_gene: TRBJ2-3
CDR3aa: CASTLWQGGDTQYF
CDR3nt: TGTGCCAGCACCCTATGGCAGGGAGGAGATACGCAGTATTTT

d_gene: NA
v_gene: TRBV28
len: 12
abundance: few
j_gene: TRBJ2-7
CDR3aa: CASSSESGEQYF
CDR3nt: TGTGCCAGCAGTTCCGAATCGGGAGAGCAGTACTTC

d_gene: NA
v_gene: TRBV20-1
len: 11
abundance: NA
j_gene: TRBJ2-7
CDR3aa: CSAPTGYEQYF
CDR3nt: TGCAGTGCTCCCACAGGGTACGAGCAGTACTTC

d_gene: NA
v_gene: TRBV6-2/TRBV6-3
len: 16
abundance: NA
j_gene: TRBJ2-5
CDR3aa: CASSYSQTRGQETQYF
CDR3nt: TGTGCCAGCAGTTACTCGCAGACTAGGGGCCAAGAGACCCAGTACTTC

d_gene: TRBD2
v_gene: TRBV25-1
len: 17
abundance: few
j_gene: TRBJ2-5
CDR3aa: CASSDDSGALPRGTQYF
CDR3nt: TGTGCCAGCAGTGATGATAGCGGGGCACTCCCGAGGGGGACCCAGTACTTC

d_gene: NA
v_gene: TRBV5-1
len: 15
abundance: many
j_gene: TRBJ1-6
CDR3aa: CASSLEVGGNSPLHF
CDR3nt: TGCGCCAGCAGCTTGGAAGTCGGGGGAAATTCACCCCTCCACTTT

d_gene: NA
v_gene: TRBV24-1
len: 15
abundance: many
j_gene: TRBJ2-5
CDR3aa: CATSDATSEGETQYF
CDR3nt: TGTGCCACCAGTGACGCAACAAGTGAAGGAGAGACCCAGTACTTC

d_gene: TRBD1
v_gene: TRBV20-1
len: 15
abundance: few
j_gene: TRBJ2-5
CDR3aa: CSATTGQGVGETQYF
CDR3nt: TGCAGTGCTACAACGGGACAGGGAGTCGGTGAGACCCAGTACTTC

d_gene: NA
v_gene: TRBV3-1
len: 13
abundance: NA
j_gene: TRBJ2-7
CDR3aa: CASSHGAEYEQYF
CDR3nt: TGTGCCAGCAGCCACGGGGCTGAATACGAGCAGTACTTC

d_gene: NA
v_gene: TRBV20-1
len: 16
abundance: few
j_gene: TRBJ2-3
CDR3aa: CSARDNARRGTDTQYF
CDR3nt: TGCAGTGCTAGAGATAATGCAAGGAGAGGCACAGATACGCAGTATTTT

d_gene: TRBD2
v_gene: TRBV6-2/TRBV6-3
len: 17
abundance: once
j_gene: TRBJ2-3
CDR3aa: CASSSGLAGEFTDTQYF
CDR3nt: TGTGCCAGCAGCTCCGGACTAGCGGGAGAGTTCACAGACACGCAGTATTTT

d_gene: NA
v_gene: TRBV12-3/TRBV12-4
len: 17
abundance: NA
j_gene: TRBJ1-4
CDR3aa: CASRPHGAGATNEKLFF
CDR3nt: TGTGCCAGCAGACCCCATGGGGCGGGGGCAACTAATGAAAAACTGTTTTTT

d_gene: NA
v_gene: TRBV24-1
len: 16
abundance: once
j_gene: TRBJ2-5
CDR3aa: CATSDHFSGDQETQYF
CDR3nt: TGTGCCACCAGTGATCATTTTTCTGGGGACCAAGAGACCCAGTACTTC

d_gene: TRBD2
v_gene: TRBV12-3/TRBV12-4
len: 14
abundance: NA
j_gene: TRBJ2-5
CDR3aa: CASSSRVTSGSRSF
CDR3nt: TGTGCCAGCAGTTCGAGGGTGACTAGCGGGAGTAGGTCCTTC